The rows below give T cell receptor beta chains drawn from one sample of a study of siplizumab effects on memory and regulatory T cells. Sequenced by immunoSEQ multiplex PCR; TCRdb stores in-frame clones only, minus some. The profile shows tens of thousands of clones, just over 95% of them singletons. The sample was naive CD8+ T cells sorted from blood. The receptors shown here come from a human donor in good health. The CDR3 runs from the conserved cysteine through the conserved F or W. D genes are given only for firm matches. Only some rows state a clone size, as once, few, many or a class for expanded clones.

cdr3_nt: TGTGCCAGCAGTTACTCGTCGGTCAATGAGCAGTTCTTC
cdr3_aa: CASSYSSVNEQFF
d_call: NA
v_call: TRBV6-5
j_call: TRBJ2-1
clone_size: NA
cdr3_length: 13

cdr3_nt: TGTGCCAGCAGGGGGTCCTTTGAAGCTTTCTTT
cdr3_aa: CASRGSFEAFF
d_call: NA
v_call: TRBV2
j_call: TRBJ1-1
clone_size: NA
cdr3_length: 11

cdr3_nt: TGCGCCAGCAGCCAGTTAGGAATCTACGAGCAGTACTTC
cdr3_aa: CASSQLGIYEQYF
d_call: NA
v_call: TRBV4-3
j_call: TRBJ2-7
clone_size: NA
cdr3_length: 13

cdr3_nt: TGCGCCAGCAGCTTGACAGGGGGAATGAACACTGAAGCTTTCTTT
cdr3_aa: CASSLTGGMNTEAFF
d_call: TRBD1
v_call: TRBV5-1
j_call: TRBJ1-1
clone_size: NA
cdr3_length: 15

cdr3_nt: TGTGCCAGCTCCGGACAGGGGGCGAACACTGAAGCTTTCTTT
cdr3_aa: CASSGQGANTEAFF
d_call: TRBD1
v_call: TRBV9
j_call: TRBJ1-1
clone_size: NA
cdr3_length: 14

cdr3_nt: TGTGCCAGCACTGAGGGGAATGAAAAACTGTTTTTT
cdr3_aa: CASTEGNEKLFF
d_call: NA
v_call: TRBV6-6
j_call: TRBJ1-4
clone_size: NA
cdr3_length: 12

cdr3_nt: TGCAGCGTTGAAACGGCAGGGCTAGGTTCCGAGCAGTACTTC
cdr3_aa: CSVETAGLGSEQYF
d_call: NA
v_call: TRBV29-1
j_call: TRBJ2-7
clone_size: NA
cdr3_length: 14

cdr3_nt: TGTGCCAGCAGCTTACTAGCGTCTGAGCAGTTCTTC
cdr3_aa: CASSLLASEQFF
d_call: TRBD2
v_call: TRBV5-8
j_call: TRBJ2-1
clone_size: NA
cdr3_length: 12

cdr3_nt: TGTGCCAGCGCTGGAGCGGGGGGCCTCGAGCAGTACTTC
cdr3_aa: CASAGAGGLEQYF
d_call: TRBD2
v_call: TRBV2
j_call: TRBJ2-7
clone_size: NA
cdr3_length: 13

cdr3_nt: TGTGCCAGCAGCGTAGAAGGGACGGATGACTATGGCTACACCTTC
cdr3_aa: CASSVEGTDDYGYTF
d_call: NA
v_call: TRBV9
j_call: TRBJ1-2
clone_size: NA
cdr3_length: 15

cdr3_nt: TGCGCCAGCAGCGCGGACCACTATGGCTACACCTTC
cdr3_aa: CASSADHYGYTF
d_call: NA
v_call: TRBV4-3
j_call: TRBJ1-2
clone_size: NA
cdr3_length: 12

cdr3_nt: TGTGCCAGCAGTTTACCTGGGGCGAACTATGGCTACACCTTC
cdr3_aa: CASSLPGANYGYTF
d_call: NA
v_call: TRBV28
j_call: TRBJ1-2
clone_size: NA
cdr3_length: 14

cdr3_nt: TGTGCCAGCAGCCCACTGTTCCTGGGATCCGGGGAGCTGTTTTTT
cdr3_aa: CASSPLFLGSGELFF
d_call: NA
v_call: TRBV7-2
j_call: TRBJ2-2
clone_size: NA
cdr3_length: 15

cdr3_nt: TGTGCCAGTAGTTTGTCCTATAATTCACCCCTCCACTTT
cdr3_aa: CASSLSYNSPLHF
d_call: NA
v_call: TRBV19
j_call: TRBJ1-6
clone_size: NA
cdr3_length: 13

cdr3_nt: TGTGCCAGCAGCGGACCAGGGAACACTGAAGCTTTCTTT
cdr3_aa: CASSGPGNTEAFF
d_call: NA
v_call: TRBV5-4
j_call: TRBJ1-1
clone_size: NA
cdr3_length: 13

cdr3_nt: TGTGCCAGCAGAGGAGGGGCGACTGAAGCTTTCTTT
cdr3_aa: CASRGGATEAFF
d_call: NA
v_call: TRBV6-5
j_call: TRBJ1-1
clone_size: NA
cdr3_length: 12

cdr3_nt: TGTGCCAGCAGCCATTTAATCGCTAGCGGCTACGAGCAGTACTTC
cdr3_aa: CASSHLIASGYEQYF
d_call: TRBD2
v_call: TRBV6-1
j_call: TRBJ2-7
clone_size: NA
cdr3_length: 15

cdr3_nt: TGTGCCAGCAGCCCGAGGGCGGGGGAGGGTGTGGAGACCCAGTACTTC
cdr3_aa: CASSPRAGEGVETQYF
d_call: TRBD2
v_call: TRBV6-4
j_call: TRBJ2-5
clone_size: NA
cdr3_length: 16

cdr3_nt: TGTGCCAGCGGGAGTAGCCGTTACTCTGGAAACACCATATATTTT
cdr3_aa: CASGSSRYSGNTIYF
d_call: NA
v_call: TRBV9
j_call: TRBJ1-3
clone_size: NA
cdr3_length: 15

cdr3_nt: TGTGCCAGTAGTATATCACTCGGTTCCGGGGAGCTGTTTTTT
cdr3_aa: CASSISLGSGELFF
d_call: NA
v_call: TRBV19
j_call: TRBJ2-2
clone_size: NA
cdr3_length: 14

cdr3_nt: TGTGCCAGCAGTCCAATGGGTCCTGCGGGGTCCTACGAGCAGTACTTC
cdr3_aa: CASSPMGPAGSYEQYF
d_call: NA
v_call: TRBV27
j_call: TRBJ2-7
clone_size: NA
cdr3_length: 16

cdr3_nt: TGTGCCAGTCTCGACAGAGTCGAGCAGTACTTC
cdr3_aa: CASLDRVEQYF
d_call: NA
v_call: TRBV27
j_call: TRBJ2-7
clone_size: NA
cdr3_length: 11

cdr3_nt: TGTGCCAGCAGCGTAGCCGGGGGGGCCTCAGATACGCAGTATTTT
cdr3_aa: CASSVAGGASDTQYF
d_call: TRBD2
v_call: TRBV9
j_call: TRBJ2-3
clone_size: NA
cdr3_length: 15

cdr3_nt: TGCGCCAGCAGCCAAGGACAGAACTTTGAAGCTTTCTTT
cdr3_aa: CASSQGQNFEAFF
d_call: NA
v_call: TRBV4-1
j_call: TRBJ1-1
clone_size: NA
cdr3_length: 13

cdr3_nt: TGTGCCAGTAGTATAACAGGGGCCCCACAGCCCCAGCATTTT
cdr3_aa: CASSITGAPQPQHF
d_call: TRBD1
v_call: TRBV19
j_call: TRBJ1-5
clone_size: NA
cdr3_length: 14

cdr3_nt: TGTGCCAGCAGCCCCCCGGACAGCCGGGACACCATATATTTT
cdr3_aa: CASSPPDSRDTIYF
d_call: NA
v_call: TRBV5-4
j_call: TRBJ1-3
clone_size: once
cdr3_length: 14

cdr3_nt: TGTGCCAGTACCCCCCTAGGGGGGTGGGAAAAACTGTTTTTT
cdr3_aa: CASTPLGGWEKLFF
d_call: NA
v_call: TRBV19
j_call: TRBJ1-4
clone_size: NA
cdr3_length: 14

cdr3_nt: TGTGCCAGCAGCTTAGGCACGGGCACTGAAGCTTTCTTT
cdr3_aa: CASSLGTGTEAFF
d_call: NA
v_call: TRBV11-3
j_call: TRBJ1-1
clone_size: NA
cdr3_length: 13

cdr3_nt: TGTGCCAGCAGCCAAGATATCTCTTTCGAGCAGTACTTC
cdr3_aa: CASSQDISFEQYF
d_call: NA
v_call: TRBV14
j_call: TRBJ2-7
clone_size: NA
cdr3_length: 13

cdr3_nt: TGTGCCAGCAGTTTAACCGGAACCTACGAGCAGTACTTC
cdr3_aa: CASSLTGTYEQYF
d_call: NA
v_call: TRBV27
j_call: TRBJ2-7
clone_size: NA
cdr3_length: 13

cdr3_nt: TGTGCCAGCAGTTTGTACAGCTCTGGAAACACCATATATTTT
cdr3_aa: CASSLYSSGNTIYF
d_call: NA
v_call: TRBV27
j_call: TRBJ1-3
clone_size: NA
cdr3_length: 14

cdr3_nt: TGTGCCAGCAGTGGTGGGGCGAGGGAAAAACTGTTTTTT
cdr3_aa: CASSGGAREKLFF
d_call: NA
v_call: TRBV6-5
j_call: TRBJ1-4
clone_size: NA
cdr3_length: 13

cdr3_nt: TGTGCCAGCAGTTTCGACACCGGGGAGCTGTTTTTT
cdr3_aa: CASSFDTGELFF
d_call: NA
v_call: TRBV6-5
j_call: TRBJ2-2
clone_size: NA
cdr3_length: 12

cdr3_nt: TGTGCCACTAATAATGGGGACTATGGCTACACCTTC
cdr3_aa: CATNNGDYGYTF
d_call: NA
v_call: TRBV19
j_call: TRBJ1-2
clone_size: NA
cdr3_length: 12

cdr3_nt: TGTGCCAGCAGTGTGCTAGCCGCTGAAACAGATACGCAGTATTTT
cdr3_aa: CASSVLAAETDTQYF
d_call: NA
v_call: TRBV6-1
j_call: TRBJ2-3
clone_size: NA
cdr3_length: 15